This T cell receptor (beta chain) originates from a study of T cell responses to AZD1222 COVID-19 vaccine. Turning to this clone: Its antigen remains unidentified. The sample has other DNA sequences that encode this CDR3 too.

The CDR3 length is 15 residues. V gave up 0 bases and J gave up 0 bases; unmatched junction bases: 1. Looked up from germline, CDR1 is SGHTA and CDR2 is FQGNSA. Sequencing used immunoSEQ multiplex PCR; TCRdb keeps in-frame clones, though not all of them. The sample lists some 120,000 clones, over 85% occurring once. Study-level results: All repertoire sampling was performed exclusively after the peak T cell response. Once two AZD1222 doses were given, Spike-specific TCR breadth and depth went up.

The rearrangement joins TRBV7-2 to TRBJ2-7; 8 bases map to TRBD2. This specimen consisted of peripheral blood, obtained on day 0 of AZD1222 vaccination. This TCR was sampled from an adult in good health. The CDR3: CASSLASGSSYEQYF. The CDR3 nucleotides are TGTGCCAGCAGCTTAGCGAGCGGGAGCTCCTACGAGCAGTACTTC.